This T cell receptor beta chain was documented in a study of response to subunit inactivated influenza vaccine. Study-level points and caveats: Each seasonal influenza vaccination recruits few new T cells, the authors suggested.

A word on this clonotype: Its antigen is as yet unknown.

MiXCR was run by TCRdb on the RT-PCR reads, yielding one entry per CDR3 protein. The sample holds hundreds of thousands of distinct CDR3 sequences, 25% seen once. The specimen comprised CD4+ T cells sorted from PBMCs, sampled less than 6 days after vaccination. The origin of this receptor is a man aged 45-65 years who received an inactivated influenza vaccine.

The CDR3 region is CASSLLGRRTGLDEQFF. CDR3 nucleotide sequence: TGTGCCAGCAGCTTATTAGGGCGTCGGACAGGGTTGGATGAGCAGTTCTTC. The rearrangement uses TRBV7-6 and TRBJ2-1, with TRBD1 identical over 8 bases. J lost 8 bases, V lost 2 bases, and 14 bases had no gene match. Looked up from germline, CDR1 is SGHVS and CDR2 is FNYEAQ. The length of the CDR3 is 17 residues.